This T cell receptor (beta chain) was captured by sequencing in a study of T cell clones after liver transplantation. Study information: HCV positivity affected three of eight recipients; the rest lacked autoimmune or viral indications.

Proliferating CFSE-low MLR cells were sequenced to define alloreactive TCRbeta sequences. Generated by immunoSEQ multiplex PCR, the TCRdb table keeps only in-frame clones and is missing some. The sample lists some 5,100 clones, about 30% occurring once. The sample holds a few counts of this clone. Antigen unknown. The CDR3 has 14 amino acids. Trimming took off 0 bases at V and 10 bases at J, with 10 bases between the two ends. CDR1 SGHNT and CDR2 YENEEA come from the germline V gene. The source is a human patient who received a liver transplant. Some T cells may trace back to the graft donor. The chain joins TRBV11-3 to TRBJ1-6; no reliable D call. The sequenced material came from CD4+ T cells from cultured PBMCs. The CDR3 DNA sequence: TGTGCCAGCAGCTTAGATTCATCGCGGTCACCCCTCCACTTT. Its translation: CASSLDSSRSPLHF.